Detailed here is one TCR beta chain. This clonotype was seen once. Its antigen remains undetermined. No base qualities exist here, and no much larger clone lies one base off it. A read on its own is weak evidence. The treatment or condition label for this specimen denotes: roughly 11-day PBMC culture with coronavirus spike peptide pools or control peptides (ViraFEST assay). The study used the ViraFEST assay, which expanded antigen-specific T cells with peptide pools and then identified expanded clonotypes by TCR sequencing. The positive SARS-CoV-2 PCR tests of the convalescent patients were dated from March to December 2020, before the Alpha, Beta and Delta variants emerged in the United States. Approximately 1.8 million PBMCs per well were cultured in IMDM with roughly 5% human AB serum and 8 to 10 IU/ml IL-2, plus 10 ug/ml peptide pools. Half of the culture medium was replaced with fresh IL-2-containing medium on days 3 and 7. After 10 days of culture, CD4+ T cells were isolated by negative selection using the EasySep CD4+ T cell isolation kit. Ficoll-Paque Plus gradient centrifugation was used to isolate PBMCs from whole blood, and the isolated PBMCs were then either used fresh or cryopreserved at -140C. Each culture condition was generally run in triplicate wells.

This sample is part of a study of vaccination and CD4 T cells after COVID-19 (dated by TCRdb to 2022 to 2024). Regarding the study in general: Every convalescent patient had a positive nasal swab PCR test for SARS-CoV-2, with mild disease in about 9 patients and severe disease in one. Post-vaccine blood samples were collected a median of approximately 77 days after the second vaccine dose, ranging from roughly 12 to 241 days. Control cultures used a CEFX viral epitope pool as positive control, an HIV-1 Nef peptide pool as negative control, or no peptide. Post-COVID blood samples were collected from convalescent patients a median of about 92 days after diagnosis, with a range of about 30 to 161 days. Participants received two doses of either the Pfizer-BioNTech BNT162b2 vaccine (n=8) or the Moderna mRNA-1273 vaccine (n=2). Six males and four females were included in the convalescent cohort, with two Hispanic individuals, seven Caucasians, two Asians and one multiracial person represented. The cultures were stimulated with overlapping spike peptide pools from SARS-CoV-2 and from the common cold coronaviruses HCoV-NL63, HCoV-OC43 and HCoV-229E. The spike-specific CD4+ TCR repertoire was compared before and after mRNA vaccination in approximately 9 COVID-19 convalescent patients and a few infection-naive healthy vaccine recipients.

CDR1 SEHNR and CDR2 FQNEAQ are derived from the germline V gene (reference sequence). V and J are trimmed by 1 base and 14 bases, and the gene matches miss 17 bases of the junction. The CDR3 starts with the cysteine, ends with the phenylalanine, and has 16 residues. Here the CDR3 DNA is all that survives: 48 bases in frame from base 1. The library was made by PCR. TCR sequencing of DNA from cultured CD4+ T cells used the Oncomine TCR Beta short-read assay at the Johns Hopkins FTIC core. The QIAamp micro DNA kit was used to extract genomic DNA from the cultured CD4+ T cells. Oncomine TCR Beta libraries made from cultured CD4+ T cells were pooled using unique dual indexes and sequenced on an Illumina iSeq 100. In the source study's methods: Non-productive sequences were filtered out, and CDR3s that did not start with C, did not end with F or W, or were shorter than 7 amino acids were discarded. The MANAFEST web application was used to identify antigen-specific clonotypes by comparing peptide-stimulated wells against reference wells and other culture wells. An FDR below 0.05, an odds ratio above 5, and a productive frequency above 0.1% in at least two of three replicate wells were required for clones to be considered positive. A clonotype counted as cross-reactive if it showed significant expansion both in the SARS-CoV-2 spike wells and in at least one common cold coronavirus spike condition. CDR3 homology was assessed with Levenshtein distances (stringdist) and unrooted phylogenetic trees (ape) in R version 3.6.1. TCRdb took the public reads, trimmed them with fastp at Q25, ran MiXCR for clone calling and kept in-frame beta chains. Here each entry gathers all rows of one CDR3 protein and keeps the most common genes and DNA. None of the V and J calls come from the authors' own analysis; TCRdb made them. This sample gives 15,000 or so distinct CDR3 sequences in total; approximately 76% of them show up just once. Clones ranked in the top ten supply approximately 22% of the sample.

General study outcomes and caveats: Of the vaccine-specific clones found in convalescent patients, nearly all (304 of 307) were mono-reactive for SARS-CoV-2 spike instead of being cross-reactive with common cold coronaviruses. The median number of SARS-CoV-2-reactive clonotypes rose from around 20 after infection to about 40 after vaccination, but the change was not significant. The study included relatively few convalescent patients and did not analyze early timepoints after natural infection. Among convalescent patients, a median roughly 90% of the SARS-CoV-2-reactive clones seen after vaccination appeared only after vaccination, which suggests priming specific to the vaccine.

Source material: CD4+ T cells from blood, cultured in vitro. The V and J segments used are TRBV7-9 and TRBJ2-1; 7 bases in the middle match TRBD2. The clonotype comes from a human donor who had recovered from COVID-19. Here is the DNA: TGTGCCAGCAGCTTAGGCGGTGGGAGGGCCGGAGCCGGGGAGTTCTTC. This yields the protein CASSLGGGRAGAGEFF.